This is a list of T cell receptor beta chains from one sample in a study of cytomegalovirus exposure and HLA in healthy donors. The repertoire was sequenced with immunoSEQ multiplex PCR; TCRdb's copy has only in-frame clones and lacks some. The sample includes roughly 100,000 clones, about 80% of them seen just once. The sequenced material came from PBMCs. The receptors stem from a middle-aged man in good health and CMV-seropositive. Each CDR3 is given with its conserved first and last residue. D genes are given only for firm matches. The size entry is marked missing in some rows and otherwise reads once, few, many or a size class.

v_gene	d_gene	j_gene	abundance	CDR3nt	CDR3aa
TRBV6-6	TRBD2	TRBJ2-7	-	TGTGCCAGCAGTTCGGGGGGCTACGAGCAGTACTTC	CASSSGGYEQYF
TRBV5-4	TRBD1	TRBJ1-1	-	TGTGCCAGCAGCTCACGGACAGGGGGAGCTTTCTTT	CASSSRTGGAFF
TRBV6-5	TRBD1	TRBJ1-1	once	TGTGCCAGCAGGGACAGGGGTACTGAAGCTTTCTTT	CASRDRGTEAFF
TRBV7-2	TRBD1	TRBJ1-5	few	TGTGCCAGCAGCTTAGTGACAGGGGCGGATCAGCCCCAGCATTTT	CASSLVTGADQPQHF
TRBV7-8	TRBD2	TRBJ2-1	-	TGTGCCAGCAGCTTAGACGGACTAGCGGTATTCTCCTACAATGAGCAGTTCTTC	CASSLDGLAVFSYNEQFF
TRBV10-3	-	TRBJ1-5	-	TGTGCCATCAATGACTCAGGGGGCAATCAGCCCCAGCATTTT	CAINDSGGNQPQHF
TRBV29-1	-	TRBJ2-1	-	TGCAGCGTTGAAGGGAGCTCCTACAATGAGCAGTTCTTC	CSVEGSSYNEQFF
TRBV19	-	TRBJ1-2	-	TGTGCCAGTAGTATTCCGGCCGGCGGCCTCTATGGCTACACCTTC	CASSIPAGGLYGYTF
TRBV5-1	TRBD1	TRBJ1-1	-	TGCGCCAGCAGCGGGGGACAGTCGAACACTGAAGCTTTCTTT	CASSGGQSNTEAFF
TRBV28	TRBD2	TRBJ2-5	-	TGTGCCAGCAGTTCGAAGAAGGGGGGACTAGCGGGAGTGGAGACCCAGTACTTC	CASSSKKGGLAGVETQYF
TRBV5-5	-	TRBJ1-2	-	TGTGCCAGCAGCCCCGATCTGCGGATTTACTATGGCTACACCTTC	CASSPDLRIYYGYTF
TRBV6-6	-	TRBJ1-1	-	TGTGCCAGCAGTTCGGCCAGGGTGACTGAAGCTTTCTTT	CASSSARVTEAFF
TRBV19	TRBD1	TRBJ2-7	-	TGTGCCAGTAGTGGTGTGGGGACAGGTGGCTACGAGCAGTACTTC	CASSGVGTGGYEQYF
TRBV4-3	TRBD1	TRBJ2-5	-	TGCGCCAGCAGCCAAGAGGCCCGACAGGGGCCCGGGCGGACCCAGTACTTC	CASSQEARQGPGRTQYF
TRBV14	TRBD1	TRBJ1-5	-	TGTGCCAGCAGCATACGACAGGGAAGTACCCAGCATTTT	CASSIRQGSTQHF
TRBV18	-	TRBJ1-1	few	TGTGCCAGCTCACCCGTCACAGGGAACACTGAAGCTTTCTTT	CASSPVTGNTEAFF
TRBV6-5	-	TRBJ2-7	once	TGTGCCAGCAGCCCCGTAGATTTGGTCGACGAGCAGTACTTC	CASSPVDLVDEQYF
TRBV7-2	TRBD2	TRBJ2-5	-	TGTGCCAGCAGCCGCGGACTAGCGGATAAAGAGACCCAGTACTTC	CASSRGLADKETQYF
TRBV5-6	-	TRBJ1-2	-	TGTGCCAGCAGCTCCTTATATGGCTACACCTTC	CASSSLYGYTF
TRBV7-9	-	TRBJ1-1	-	TGTGCCAGCAGACCGGGACATCCGAACACTGAAGCTTTCTTT	CASRPGHPNTEAFF
TRBV9	-	TRBJ2-2	-	TGTGCCAGCAGCGTAGGAAGGGGACTGAACACCGGGGAGCTGTTTTTT	CASSVGRGLNTGELFF
TRBV7-2	-	TRBJ2-1	-	TGTGCCAGCAGCGCCAGTTCCTACAATGAGCAGTTCTTC	CASSASSYNEQFF
TRBV5-4	TRBD2	TRBJ2-3	-	TGTGCCAGCAGCTCCGGACTAGCGGGAGTAGGGGCCACAGATACGCAGTATTTT	CASSSGLAGVGATDTQYF
TRBV7-2	-	TRBJ1-4	-	TGTGCCAGCAGCTTAAGTCGGTCCGGAGCACTGTTTTTT	CASSLSRSGALFF
TRBV19	-	TRBJ1-1	-	TGTGCCAGTAGCCCCTCGAGAGAGACTGAAGCTTTCTTT	CASSPSRETEAFF
TRBV25-1	TRBD1	TRBJ2-2	-	TGTGCCAGCAGTGTCCTCACAGGGGGAAACACCGGGGAGCTGTTTTTT	CASSVLTGGNTGELFF
TRBV6-5	-	TRBJ1-2	-	TGTGCCAGCAGCCGCGGGGAGGGCTACACCTTC	CASSRGEGYTF
TRBV9	TRBD1	TRBJ2-6	-	TGTGCCAGCAGCGGGACAGGGGGCGGCCGTGGGGCCAACGTCCTGACTTTC	CASSGTGGGRGANVLTF
TRBV28	-	TRBJ1-5	-	TGTGCCAGCAGTTCCGCAGTTCAGCCCCAGCATTTT	CASSSAVQPQHF
TRBV30	-	TRBJ1-5	-	TGTGCCTGGAGTGTAGATGGGGGCGCCTATCAGCCCCAGCATTTT	CAWSVDGGAYQPQHF
TRBV5-1	-	TRBJ1-2	-	TGCGCCAGCAGCTTGGTTCCCGGGATTAACTATGGCTACACCTTC	CASSLVPGINYGYTF
TRBV18	-	TRBJ2-1	-	TGTGCCAGCTCACCAACATCGAGTGGGGGAGGTGAGCAGTTCTTC	CASSPTSSGGGEQFF
TRBV11-3	TRBD1	TRBJ2-5	-	TGTGCCAGCAGCGGGCGACAGGGGAGCGAAGAGACCCAGTACTTC	CASSGRQGSEETQYF
TRBV28	-	TRBJ1-5	-	TGTGCCAGCAGCTTCCAATCCGGGACAAGGGGTCAGCCCCAGCATTTT	CASSFQSGTRGQPQHF
TRBV7-9	-	TRBJ2-7	-	TGTGCCAGCAGCCGGGACAAAGCCTACGAGCAGTACTTC	CASSRDKAYEQYF
TRBV5-4	TRBD1	TRBJ2-3	-	TGTGCCAGCAGCCAGGGGGTGTTTTCCGACACAGATACGCAGTATTTT	CASSQGVFSDTDTQYF
TRBV6-1	TRBD1	TRBJ2-5	-	TGTGCCACTACCGGACAGGGTTTTGAGACCCAGTACTTC	CATTGQGFETQYF
TRBV28	-	TRBJ1-6	few	TGTGCCAGCAGTTTCGGTAATTCACCCCTCCACTTT	CASSFGNSPLHF
TRBV6-5	TRBD2	TRBJ2-7	-	TGTGCCAGCCGGCTAGCGGGATTCGGGTCCTACGAGCAGTACTTC	CASRLAGFGSYEQYF
TRBV27	TRBD2	TRBJ2-7	once	TGTGCCAGCAGTTTATCAGGGCTAGCGGCTGTCTACGAGCAGTACTTC	CASSLSGLAAVYEQYF
TRBV6-6	-	TRBJ2-7	-	TGTGCCAGCAGTAGGGACATCGAGCAGTACTTC	CASSRDIEQYF
TRBV19	-	TRBJ2-2	-	TGTGCCAGTAGTATAGTCCACACCAGTGGTGGCCCCGGGGAGCTGTTTTTT	CASSIVHTSGGPGELFF
TRBV21-1	-	TRBJ1-1	-	TGTGCCAGCAGCAAAGGGGCAGGTTCTATGAACACTGAAGCTTTCTTT	CASSKGAGSMNTEAFF
TRBV5-3	TRBD1	TRBJ1-4	few	TGTGCCAGAAGCCACACAGGGGAATATGAAAAACTGTTTTTT	CARSHTGEYEKLFF
TRBV19	TRBD1	TRBJ2-6	-	TGTGCCAGTTTTGAGGGGGCAGCTGGGGCCAACGGCCTGACTTTC	CASFEGAAGANGLTF
TRBV2	-	TRBJ1-6	-	TGTGCCAGCAGTGTCCAGGGGAGCAATTCACCCCTCCACTTT	CASSVQGSNSPLHF
TRBV21-1	-	TRBJ2-7	-	TGTGCCAGCTCCTTTCGACTAGCGGGGCCGGGGGACGAGCAGTACTTC	CASSFRLAGPGDEQYF
TRBV11-2	-	TRBJ2-5	-	TGTGCCAGCAGCCGCGCAGGGCGAGAGACCCAGTACTTC	CASSRAGRETQYF
TRBV4-1	TRBD1	TRBJ2-7	-	TGCGCCAGCAGCTCCCGGGACAGGGGATACGAGCAGTACTTC	CASSSRDRGYEQYF
TRBV6-1	TRBD1	TRBJ2-7	-	TGTGCCAGCAGGGCGGGTATCACAGGGGAGTACGAGCAGTACTTC	CASRAGITGEYEQYF